These 19 T cell receptor beta chains originate from one sample sequenced in a study of blood T cell repertoires in COVID-19. TCRdb keeps only in-frame clones here, not all; method: immunoSEQ multiplex PCR. The sample records roughly 250,000 clones, around 86% being singletons. The material sequenced was peripheral blood. These receptors originate from a woman aged 60 to 75 with active or convalescent COVID-19.

The CDR3 sequence: CASSVGVADTDTQYF. The CDR3 bases are TGTGCCAGCAGCGTAGGAGTAGCGGACACAGATACGCAGTATTTT. The J gene is TRBJ2-3, the V gene TRBV9, with a possible D match to TRBD2 (6 bases). The CDR3 length is 15 residues. CDR1 and CDR2 (germline): SGDLS, YYNGEE. Trimming cost V 0 bases and J 2 bases, with 10 bases left between them.

J is TRBJ1-1 and V is TRBV18; D call uncertain. Germline V gene lookup returns CDR1 KGHSH and CDR2 LQKENI. Trimming stripped 5 bases from V and 7 bases from J, with 20 bases between. There are 15 residues in the CDR3. The CDR3 DNA is TGTGCCAGCTCAACGGAGGGATACCTAACGATTGAAGCTTTCTTT. Protein sequence: CASSTEGYLTIEAFF.

The V and J genes are TRBV7-6 and TRBJ2-5; 8 positions match TRBD1. Looked up from germline, CDR1 is SGHVS and CDR2 is FNYEAQ. The CDR3 consists of 16 residues. Unmatched junction bases numbered 7, after V lost 2 bases and J lost 2 bases. CDR3 DNA sequence: TGTGCCAGCAGCTTAAGAAGGACAGGGATACAAGAGACCCAGTACTTC. Translation gives CASSLRRTGIQETQYF.

The chain carries TRBV7-9 and TRBJ2-1; D may be TRBD2 (6 bases). CDR3 length: 15 residues. Trimming left V 7 bases short and J 4 bases short, with 17 bases between. Germline V gene lookup returns CDR1 SEHNR and CDR2 FQNEAQ (reference sequence). Here the CDR3 reads CASNWNGGEYNEQFF. The DNA of the CDR3 is TGTGCCAGCAACTGGAATGGCGGGGAGTACAATGAGCAGTTCTTC.

The chain carries TRBV2 and TRBJ1-4, with 8 bases aligning to TRBD1. The V segment lost 6 bases and the J segment 6 bases; nucleotides outside the gene matches: 6. CDR3 size: 14 residues. The germline gives CDR1 SNHLY, CDR2 FYNNEI. As DNA, the CDR3 is TGTGCCAGCAGCAACCAGGGGGCGCATGAAAAACTGTTTTTT. It codes for CASSNQGAHEKLFF.

This clone occurred once. The chain combines TRBV6-4 with TRBJ2-1, with TRBD2 matching 9 bases. Germline V lookup: CDR1 MRHNA, CDR2 SNTAGT. The CDR3 runs to 14 residues. V was clipped by 4 bases and J by 8 bases; unmatched bases: 6. The CDR3 DNA reads as TGTGCCAGCAGTGTGCGGGGGGGCAGGGATGAGCAGTTCTTC. Its protein is CASSVRGGRDEQFF.

The chain couples TRBV19 to TRBJ1-2; 7 bases are a match to TRBD1. CDR1 LNHDA and CDR2 SQIVND come from the germline V gene (reference sequence). The CDR3 sequence is 16 residues long. The V gene end was trimmed by 4 bases and the J gene end by 6 bases; junction bases not matched to a gene: 14. The DNA of the CDR3 is TGTGCCAGTAGTACTCTCCAGTGGGGACAGTTCGATGGCTACACCTTC. Amino acid sequence: CASSTLQWGQFDGYTF.

This chain connects TRBV5-1 to TRBJ1-3; 7 nucleotides agree with TRBD1. V dropped 4 bases and J dropped 4; count of bases not matched to a gene: 5. The CDR3 is 14 residues long. Germline CDR1 reads SGHRS; CDR2 reads YFSETQ. The CDR3 DNA follows: TGCGCCAGCAGCCCCGGGACAGACGGAAACACCATATATTTT. Its protein is CASSPGTDGNTIYF.

This chain uses TRBV7-2 with TRBJ1-2, with D perhaps TRBD1 (5 bases). Germline lookup yields CDR1 SGHTA and CDR2 FQGNSA. The CDR3 is 13 amino acids. The germline V and J ends were trimmed by 2 bases and 7 bases, with 11 bases remaining between them. The CDR3 DNA reads as TGTGCCAGCAGCTTACAGGGTACTCGTGGCTACACCTTC. Protein sequence: CASSLQGTRGYTF.

This clone has a single count. The chain recombines TRBV30 with TRBJ1-2; 10 bases line up with TRBD1. Trimming removed 4 bases from V and 2 bases from J; junction bases left unmatched: 1. The CDR3 length is 13 residues. Germline V CDR1 and CDR2: GTSNPN, SVGIG (reference sequence). DNA for the CDR3: TGTGCCTGGATGGGACAGGGGAACTATGGCTACACCTTC. Translating it yields CAWMGQGNYGYTF.

The chain is built from TRBV30 and TRBJ1-6; no clear D gene. Germline values: CDR1 GTSNPN, CDR2 SVGIG (reference sequence). V dropped 1 base and J dropped 5 bases, with 3 bases sitting between them. This CDR3 comprises 12 residues. CDR3 residues: CAWSGNNSPLHF. Written as DNA, the CDR3 is TGTGCCTGGAGTGGTAATAATTCACCCCTCCACTTT.

The chain is built from TRBV21-1 and TRBJ2-7; the D segment call TRBD1 is taken from the table without a DNA check. TRBV21-1 represents a pseudogene. This CDR3 has 15 residues. CDR3 nucleotide sequence: TGTGCCAGCAGCAAAGACGGGACAGTCCCCTACGAGCAGTACTTC. Its translation: CASSKDGTVPYEQYF.

This sequence joins TRBV19 and TRBJ1-2, with 8 positions matching TRBD1. The CDR3 consists of 13 residues. Germline V lookup: CDR1 LNHDA, CDR2 SQIVND (reference sequence). V trimming: 10 bases; J trimming: 3 bases; junction bases outside the gene matches: 7. The CDR3 is CATRRGQDYGYTF. DNA of the CDR3: TGTGCCACCCGCCGGGGACAGGACTATGGCTACACCTTC. The complete variable domain, with remaining parts taken from reference TRBV19 and TRBJ1-2, reads DGGITQSPKYLFRKEGQNVTLSCEQNLNHDAMYWYRQDPGQGLRLIYYSQIVNDFQKGDIAEGYSVSREKKESFPLTVTSAQKNPTAFYLCATRRGQDYGYTFGSGTRLTVV.

The V gene is TRBV28, the J gene TRBJ1-5; D is unresolved. The CDR3 runs to 11 residues. Trimming took off 7 bases at V and 11 bases at J, with 12 bases between the two ends. The V gene's germline CDR1 is MDHEN and CDR2 SYDVKM. For the CDR3, the DNA is TGTGCCAGCAAGTCCCAGATGGCCCAGCATTTT. It translates to CASKSQMAQHF.

V gene TRBV19 combines with J gene TRBJ2-2; 12 positions match TRBD2. Germline values: CDR1 LNHDA, CDR2 SQIVND (reference sequence). The CDR3 is 18 residues long. Trimming took 11 bases from V and 0 from J; bases not matched to a gene: 13. The CDR3 sequence is CASARLAGGRSNTGELFF. The DNA of the CDR3 is TGTGCCTCGGCGAGGCTAGCGGGGGGGCGGTCGAACACCGGGGAGCTGTTTTTT.

This chain links TRBV3-1 (or the pseudogene TRBV3-2) with TRBJ1-5; 7 nucleotides align to TRBD1. The V and J ends lost 4 bases and 0 bases, in that order; junction bases with no gene match: 3. The CDR3 is 15 amino acids. Germline CDR1 and CDR2: LGHDT and YNNKEL (reference sequence). The CDR3 sequence: CASSLGTVSNQPQHF. The CDR3, as DNA: TGTGCCAGCAGCCTAGGGACAGTTAGCAATCAGCCCCAGCATTTT.

The chain joins TRBV7-3 to TRBJ2-5, with unresolved D. This CDR3 is 15 amino acids long. Germline V gene sequence: CDR1 SGHTA, CDR2 FQGTGA. Trimming shortened V by 6 bases and J by 0 bases, and 14 bases separated the two germline ends. CDR3 loop: CASSQPPRNQETQYF. CDR3 nucleotide sequence: TGTGCCAGCAGTCAACCCCCCAGGAACCAAGAGACCCAGTACTTC.

The genes are TRBV18 and TRBJ1-4, with D unresolved. CDR3 size: 16 residues. Trimming shortened V by 3 bases and J by 5 bases, and 16 bases separated the two germline ends. Germline-derived CDR1 and CDR2 are KGHSH and LQKENI. The CDR3 region has the DNA TGTGCCAGCTCACCTACCTCCCGGCGGATAAATGAAAAACTGTTTTTT. The encoded protein is CASSPTSRRINEKLFF.

The chain employs TRBV27 and TRBJ1-1, with TRBD1 matching 10 bases. With 5 bases clipped from V and 0 bases from J, the junction kept 9 bases outside the gene matches. The CDR3 spans 17 residues. Looked up from germline, CDR1 is MNHEY and CDR2 is SMNVEV (reference sequence). The CDR3 DNA reads TGTGCCAGCAGTCCCCGGGACAGGGGACAGATGAACACTGAAGCTTTCTTT. Its protein is CASSPRDRGQMNTEAFF.